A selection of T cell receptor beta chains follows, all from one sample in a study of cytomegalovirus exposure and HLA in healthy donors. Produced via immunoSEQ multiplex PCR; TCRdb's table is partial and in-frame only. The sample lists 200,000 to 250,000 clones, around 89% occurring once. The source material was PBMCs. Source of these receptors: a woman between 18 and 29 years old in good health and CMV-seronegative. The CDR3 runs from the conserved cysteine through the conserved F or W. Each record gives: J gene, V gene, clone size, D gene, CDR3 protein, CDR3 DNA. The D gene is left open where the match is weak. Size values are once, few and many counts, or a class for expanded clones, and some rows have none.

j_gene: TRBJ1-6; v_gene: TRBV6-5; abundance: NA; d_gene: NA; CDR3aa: CASSYEPGGTGSPLHF; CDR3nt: TGTGCCAGCAGTTACGAACCGGGAGGAACGGGTTCACCCCTCCACTTT
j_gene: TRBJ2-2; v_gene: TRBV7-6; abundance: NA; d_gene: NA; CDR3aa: CASSSQGGKFSTGELFF; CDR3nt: TGTGCCAGCAGCTCGCAGGGGGGCAAATTTTCCACCGGGGAGCTGTTTTTT
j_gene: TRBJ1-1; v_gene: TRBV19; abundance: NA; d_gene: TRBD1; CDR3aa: CASSLDRGFTEAFF; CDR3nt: TGTGCCAGTAGTCTGGACAGGGGATTCACTGAAGCTTTCTTT
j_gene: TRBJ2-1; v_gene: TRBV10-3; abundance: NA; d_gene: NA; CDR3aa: CAISVSSGFINEQFF; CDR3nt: TGTGCCATCAGTGTTTCCAGCGGGTTTATCAATGAGCAGTTCTTC
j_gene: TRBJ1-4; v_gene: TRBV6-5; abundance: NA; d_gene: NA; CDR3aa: CASSYRGGEKLFF; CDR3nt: TGTGCCAGCAGTTACAGGGGGGGTGAAAAACTGTTTTTT
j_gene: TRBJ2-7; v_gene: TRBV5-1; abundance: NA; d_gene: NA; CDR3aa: CASSFYGRDRGYEQYF; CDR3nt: TGCGCCAGCAGCTTCTACGGTAGGGATCGGGGCTACGAGCAGTACTTC
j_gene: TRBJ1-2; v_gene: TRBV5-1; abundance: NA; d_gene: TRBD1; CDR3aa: CASSLRTGRNYGYTF; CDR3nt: TGCGCCAGCAGCTTACGGACAGGGAGGAACTATGGCTACACCTTC
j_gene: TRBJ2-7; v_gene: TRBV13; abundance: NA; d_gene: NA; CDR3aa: CASSLGRAYEQYF; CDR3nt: TGTGCCAGCAGCTTGGGCAGAGCCTACGAGCAGTACTTC
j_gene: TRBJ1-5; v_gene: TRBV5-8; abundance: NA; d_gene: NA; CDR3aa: CASSFFNSNQPQHF; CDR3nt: TGTGCCAGCAGCTTTTTTAATAGCAATCAGCCCCAGCATTTT
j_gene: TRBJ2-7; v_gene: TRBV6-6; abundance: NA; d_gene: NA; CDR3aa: CASSLTLYEQYF; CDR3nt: TGTGCCAGCAGCTTGACTCTCTACGAGCAGTACTTC
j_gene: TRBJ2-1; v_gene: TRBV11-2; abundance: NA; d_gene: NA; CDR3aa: CASSPDGGSYNEQFF; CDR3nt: TGTGCCAGCAGTCCGGACGGGGGATCCTACAATGAGCAGTTCTTC
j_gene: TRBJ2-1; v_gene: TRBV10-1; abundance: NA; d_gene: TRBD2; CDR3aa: CASSEGLAGASQQFF; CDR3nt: TGCGCCAGCAGTGAAGGACTAGCGGGGGCTAGCCAGCAGTTCTTC
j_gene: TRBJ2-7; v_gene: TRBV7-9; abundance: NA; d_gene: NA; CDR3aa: CASSLALGGNEQYF; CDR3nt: TGTGCCAGCAGCTTAGCGCTAGGAGGAAACGAGCAGTACTTC
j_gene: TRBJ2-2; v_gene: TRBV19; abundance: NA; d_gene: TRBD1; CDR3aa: CALQGVTGELFF; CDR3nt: TGTGCCTTACAGGGGGTTACCGGGGAGCTGTTTTTT
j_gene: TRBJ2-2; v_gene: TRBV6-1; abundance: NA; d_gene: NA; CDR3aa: CASSESRRGLFF; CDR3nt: TGTGCCAGCAGTGAATCAAGAAGGGGGCTGTTTTTT
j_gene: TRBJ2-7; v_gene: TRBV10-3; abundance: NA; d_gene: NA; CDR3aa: CAISEPSGEQGYEQYF; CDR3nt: TGTGCCATCAGTGAGCCGAGTGGCGAACAGGGCTACGAGCAGTACTTC
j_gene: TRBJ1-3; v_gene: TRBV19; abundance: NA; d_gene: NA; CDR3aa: CASSIAPGSGNTIYF; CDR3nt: TGTGCCAGTAGTATTGCCCCAGGGTCTGGAAACACCATATATTTT
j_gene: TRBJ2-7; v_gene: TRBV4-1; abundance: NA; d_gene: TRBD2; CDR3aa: CASSQPRALSGGANEQYF; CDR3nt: TGCGCCAGCAGCCAACCCCGCGCCCTTAGCGGGGGGGCCAACGAGCAGTACTTC
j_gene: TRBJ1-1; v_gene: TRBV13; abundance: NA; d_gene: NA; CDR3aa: CASSFNRNTEAFF; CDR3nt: TGTGCCAGCAGCTTTAACAGGAACACTGAAGCTTTCTTT
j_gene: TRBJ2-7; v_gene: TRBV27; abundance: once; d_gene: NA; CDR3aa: CASSFVPTYEQYF; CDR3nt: TGTGCCAGCAGTTTTGTACCTACCTACGAGCAGTACTTC
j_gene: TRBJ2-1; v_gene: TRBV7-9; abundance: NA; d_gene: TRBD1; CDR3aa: CASSVGQGWEQFF; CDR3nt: TGTGCCAGCAGCGTAGGACAGGGGTGGGAGCAGTTCTTC
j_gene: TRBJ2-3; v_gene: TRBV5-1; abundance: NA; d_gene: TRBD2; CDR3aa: CASTGLAGTTDTQYF; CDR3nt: TGCGCCAGCACCGGACTAGCGGGGACCACAGATACGCAGTATTTT
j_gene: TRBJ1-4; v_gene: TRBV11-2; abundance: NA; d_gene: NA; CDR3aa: CASSLGQSFEKLFF; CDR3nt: TGTGCCAGCAGCTTAGGACAGAGTTTTGAAAAACTGTTTTTT
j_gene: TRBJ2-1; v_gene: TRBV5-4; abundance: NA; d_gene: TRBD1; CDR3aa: CASSLGQGSIAYNEQFF; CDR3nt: TGTGCCAGCAGCCTCGGACAGGGGTCCATCGCCTACAATGAGCAGTTCTTC
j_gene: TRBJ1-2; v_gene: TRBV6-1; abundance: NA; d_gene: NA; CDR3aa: CASSEIGEGRGYTF; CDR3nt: TGTGCCAGCAGTGAAATCGGGGAGGGTCGTGGCTACACCTTC
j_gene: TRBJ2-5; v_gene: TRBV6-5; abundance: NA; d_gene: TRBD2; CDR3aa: CASSRSGVEETQYF; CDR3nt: TGTGCCAGCAGCCGTAGCGGGGTCGAGGAGACCCAGTACTTC